This TCR beta chain was observed in a study of blood T cell repertoires in COVID-19. The assay was immunoSEQ multiplex PCR, and TCRdb's table has in-frame clones only and misses some. This sample has roughly 500,000 clones; 85% to 90% occur once, and the top ten carry approximately 1.8%. The CDR3 spans 15 residues. The V end was cut by 6 bases, the J end by 2 bases, with 14 bases between. Per germline, CDR1 SGHRS and CDR2 YFSETQ. This clone has more than one count but fewer than ten. Sequencing input: PBMCs or T cells enriched from blood (not recorded which). The gene calls are TRBV5-1 and TRBJ1-4, with D possibly TRBD1 on 6 matching bases. The TCR was taken from a woman aged 40-49 years who had recovered from COVID-19. CDR3 sequence: CASTQGGVTNEKLFF. Written as DNA, the CDR3 is TGCGCCAGCACCCAAGGGGGAGTCACTAATGAAAAACTGTTTTTT.